This T cell receptor beta chain was sequenced during a study of siplizumab effects on memory and regulatory T cells. Regarding the study as a whole: Suppressive function of proliferating Tregs from siplizumab cultures was not confirmed. There were only a minor fraction of alloreactive clones that mapped to unstimulated subsets. The mean Treg-derived percentage of mappable alloreactive CD4+ clones was about 70% with siplizumab compared with under 30% in controls.

Turning to this clone: Its antigen is not identified.

TCRdb's copy holds only in-frame clones and misses some; the assay was immunoSEQ multiplex PCR. The table records 110,000 or so clones, about 92% of them present only once. V shed 2 bases, J shed 2 bases, and the junction held 2 bases outside the gene matches. The CDR3 spans 14 residues. CDR1 and CDR2 (germline): MNHNY, SVGAGI (reference sequence). The TCR originated in a human donor in good health. This chain links TRBV6-6 with TRBJ1-2, with 7 bases matching TRBD1. The sample comprised Tregs sorted from blood. CDR3 region: CASSYLTGNYGYTF. CDR3 nucleotide sequence: TGTGCCAGCAGTTACCTGACAGGGAACTATGGCTACACCTTC.